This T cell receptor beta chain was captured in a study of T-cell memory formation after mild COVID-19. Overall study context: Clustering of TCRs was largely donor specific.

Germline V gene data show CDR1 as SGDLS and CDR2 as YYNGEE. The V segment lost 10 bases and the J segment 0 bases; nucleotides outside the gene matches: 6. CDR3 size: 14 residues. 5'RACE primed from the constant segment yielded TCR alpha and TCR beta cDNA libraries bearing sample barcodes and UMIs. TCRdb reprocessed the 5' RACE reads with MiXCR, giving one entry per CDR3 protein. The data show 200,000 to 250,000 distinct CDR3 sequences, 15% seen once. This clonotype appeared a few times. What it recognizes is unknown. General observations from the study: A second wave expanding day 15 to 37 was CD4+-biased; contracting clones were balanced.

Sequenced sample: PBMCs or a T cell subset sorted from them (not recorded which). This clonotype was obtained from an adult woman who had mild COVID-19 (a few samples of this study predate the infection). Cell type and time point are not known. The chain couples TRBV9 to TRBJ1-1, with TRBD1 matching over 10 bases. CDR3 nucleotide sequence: TGTGCCTCGGGACAGGGGACCATGAACACTGAAGCTTTCTTT. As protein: CASGQGTMNTEAFF.